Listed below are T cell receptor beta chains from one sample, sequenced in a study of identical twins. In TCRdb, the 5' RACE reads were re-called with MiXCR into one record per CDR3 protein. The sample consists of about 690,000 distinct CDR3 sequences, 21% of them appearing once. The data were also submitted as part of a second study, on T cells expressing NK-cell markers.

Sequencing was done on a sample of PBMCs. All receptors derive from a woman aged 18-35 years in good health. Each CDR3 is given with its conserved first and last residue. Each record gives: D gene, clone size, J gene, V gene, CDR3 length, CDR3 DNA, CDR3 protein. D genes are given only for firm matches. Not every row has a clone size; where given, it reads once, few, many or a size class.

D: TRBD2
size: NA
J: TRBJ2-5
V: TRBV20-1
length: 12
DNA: TGCAGTGCTGGCGGGGGTAGTGAGACCCAGTACTTC
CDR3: CSAGGGSETQYF

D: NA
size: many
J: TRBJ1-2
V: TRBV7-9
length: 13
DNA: TGTGCCAGCAGCTACGGGCCGCTTTATGGCTACACCTTC
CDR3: CASSYGPLYGYTF

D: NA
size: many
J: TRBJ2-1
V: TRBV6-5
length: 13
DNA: NA
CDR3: CASSTSMYNEQFF

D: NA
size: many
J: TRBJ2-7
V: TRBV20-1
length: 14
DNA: TGCAGTGCTAGAGAGGGCAGAGCTGACTACGAGCAGTACTTC
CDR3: CSAREGRADYEQYF

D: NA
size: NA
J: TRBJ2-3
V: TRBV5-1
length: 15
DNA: TGCGCCAGCAGCTTGGAGGGCAGCCCTAGGGATACGCAGTATTTT
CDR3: CASSLEGSPRDTQYF

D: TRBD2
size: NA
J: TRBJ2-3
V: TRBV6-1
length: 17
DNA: TGTGCCAGCAGGGGTGGGACTAGCGGGGGAGGAGCAGATACGCAGTATTTT
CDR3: CASRGGTSGGGADTQYF

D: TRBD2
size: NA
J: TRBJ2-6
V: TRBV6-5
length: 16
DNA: TGTGCCAGCAGTTACTCGTCGGGAGGTGGGGCCAACGTCCTGACTTTC
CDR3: CASSYSSGGGANVLTF

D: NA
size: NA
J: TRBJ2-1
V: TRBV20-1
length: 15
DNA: TGCAGTGCTATTAGCGGCTCTACCCCGGGAGATGAGCAGTTCTTC
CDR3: CSAISGSTPGDEQFF

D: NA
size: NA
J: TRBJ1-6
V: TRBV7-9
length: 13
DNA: TGTGCCAGCAGCTTAAGGGGGTCTTCACCCCTCCACTTT
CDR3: CASSLRGSSPLHF

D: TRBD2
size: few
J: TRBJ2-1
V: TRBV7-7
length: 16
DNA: TGTGCCAGCAGCAAAGGGGAGGTCGAGCGGGACTCTGAGCAGTTCTTC
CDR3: CASSKGEVERDSEQFF

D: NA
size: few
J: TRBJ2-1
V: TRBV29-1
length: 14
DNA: TGCAGCGCTCCCCGGGACTCTTGGTCCAATGAGCAGTTCTTC
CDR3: CSAPRDSWSNEQFF

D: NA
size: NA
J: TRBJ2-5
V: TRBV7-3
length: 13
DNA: TGTGCCAGCAGCACGCAGCCCTTGGAGACCCAGTACTTC
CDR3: CASSTQPLETQYF

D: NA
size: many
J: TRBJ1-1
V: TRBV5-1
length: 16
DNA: TGCGCCAGCAGCCCTTTATATGGGACGGTGAACACTGAAGCTTTCTTT
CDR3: CASSPLYGTVNTEAFF

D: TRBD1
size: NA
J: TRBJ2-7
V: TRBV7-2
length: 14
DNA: TGTGCCAGCAGCTGGGACAGATCCGTCTACGAGCAGTACTTC
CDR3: CASSWDRSVYEQYF

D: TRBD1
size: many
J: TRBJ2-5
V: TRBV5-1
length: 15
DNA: TGCGCCAGCAGCTTGGTTGGGACAGGTAGAGAGACCCAGTACTTC
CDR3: CASSLVGTGRETQYF

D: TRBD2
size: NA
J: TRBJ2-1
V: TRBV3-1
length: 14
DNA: TGTGCCAGCAGCGGACTAGCGGACAACAATGAGCAGTTCTTC
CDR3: CASSGLADNNEQFF

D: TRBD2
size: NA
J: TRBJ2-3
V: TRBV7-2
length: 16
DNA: TGTGCCAGCAGCTCTGGACGGGGGAGGGGCACAGATACGCAGTATTTT
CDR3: CASSSGRGRGTDTQYF

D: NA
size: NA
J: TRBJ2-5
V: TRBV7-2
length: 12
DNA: TGTGCCAGCACCGGCGGGAAAGAGACCCAGTACTTC
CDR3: CASTGGKETQYF

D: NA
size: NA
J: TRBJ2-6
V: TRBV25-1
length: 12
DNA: TGTGCCAGCCGGGCAGAGGCCAACGTCCTGACTTTC
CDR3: CASRAEANVLTF

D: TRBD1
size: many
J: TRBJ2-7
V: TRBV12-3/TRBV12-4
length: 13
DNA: TGTGCCAGCAGTTGGGGACAGGGCGACGAGCAGTACTTC
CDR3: CASSWGQGDEQYF

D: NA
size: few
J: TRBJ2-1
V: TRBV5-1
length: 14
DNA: TGCGCCAGCAGCCCAGTTGGGGGGGGCGATGAGCAGTTCTTC
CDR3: CASSPVGGGDEQFF

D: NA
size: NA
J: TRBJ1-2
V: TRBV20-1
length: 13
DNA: TGCAGTGCTAGGAATCCCCGTCGCTATGGCTACACCTTC
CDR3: CSARNPRRYGYTF

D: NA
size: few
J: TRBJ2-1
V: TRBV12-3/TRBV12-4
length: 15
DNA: TGTGCCAGCAGTTCTGGTGGACGGCCCTACAATGAGCAGTTCTTC
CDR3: CASSSGGRPYNEQFF

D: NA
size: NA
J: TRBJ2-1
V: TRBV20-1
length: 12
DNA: TGCAGTGCCAAAGCGTCAGGGGCTGAGCAGTTCTTC
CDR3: CSAKASGAEQFF

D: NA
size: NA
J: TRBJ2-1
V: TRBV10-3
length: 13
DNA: TGTGCCATCAGTCGGGTTGGTGAGAATGAGCAGTTCTTC
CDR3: CAISRVGENEQFF

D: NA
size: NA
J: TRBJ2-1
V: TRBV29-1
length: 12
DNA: TGCAGCGTGCCCGACTCCTACAATGAGCAGTTCTTC
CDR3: CSVPDSYNEQFF

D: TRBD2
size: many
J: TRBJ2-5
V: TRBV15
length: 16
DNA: TGTGCCACCAGCAGAGATAGGGGCGGGGGGGATGAGACCCAGTACTTC
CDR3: CATSRDRGGGDETQYF

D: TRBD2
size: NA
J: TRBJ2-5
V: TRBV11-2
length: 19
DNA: TGTGCCAGCAGACGGGGGGCCGGACTAGCGGGGGAGATCCAAGAGACCCAGTACTTC
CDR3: CASRRGAGLAGEIQETQYF

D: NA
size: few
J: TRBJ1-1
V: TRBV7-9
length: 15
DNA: TGTGCCAGCAGCTTAACGCGCGGCATGAACACTGAAGCTTTCTTT
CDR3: CASSLTRGMNTEAFF

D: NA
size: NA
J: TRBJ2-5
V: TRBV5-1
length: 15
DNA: TGCGCCAGCAGCCGGGGGGACACCGCGGGAGAGACCCAGTACTTC
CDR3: CASSRGDTAGETQYF

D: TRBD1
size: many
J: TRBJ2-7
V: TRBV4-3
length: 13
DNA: TGCGCCAGCAGCCCCCGACAGGGTTCCGAGCAGTACTTC
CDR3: CASSPRQGSEQYF

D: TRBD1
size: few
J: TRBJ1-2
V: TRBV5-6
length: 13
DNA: TGTGCCAGCAGCACCGGGACAGGCTATGGCTACACCTTC
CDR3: CASSTGTGYGYTF

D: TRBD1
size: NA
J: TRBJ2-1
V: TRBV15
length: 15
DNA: TGTGCCACCAGCAGACCGTCGACAGGGACCAATGAGCAGTTCTTC
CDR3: CATSRPSTGTNEQFF

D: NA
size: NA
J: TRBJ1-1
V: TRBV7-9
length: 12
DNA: TGTGCCAGCAGCTCGGAAGACGGTGAAGCTTTCTTT
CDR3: CASSSEDGEAFF

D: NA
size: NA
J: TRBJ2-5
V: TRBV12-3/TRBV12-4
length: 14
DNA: TGTGCCAGCAGACAGGGTCCCTTCCAAGAGACCCAGTACTTC
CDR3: CASRQGPFQETQYF

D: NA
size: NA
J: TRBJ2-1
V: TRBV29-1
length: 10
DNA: TGCAGCGTTGGATTGGGTCGGCAGTTCTTC
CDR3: CSVGLGRQFF

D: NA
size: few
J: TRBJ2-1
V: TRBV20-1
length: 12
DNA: TGCAGTGCTAGTCCTGATTACAATGAGCAGTTCTTC
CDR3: CSASPDYNEQFF

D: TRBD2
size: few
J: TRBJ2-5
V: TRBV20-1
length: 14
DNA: TGCAGTGCTAGACTGCCAGCGGGAGGAGAGACCCAGTACTTC
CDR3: CSARLPAGGETQYF

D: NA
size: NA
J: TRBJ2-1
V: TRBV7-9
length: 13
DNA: TGTGCCAGCAGCTCCCGGTCAATCAATGAGCAGTTCTTC
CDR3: CASSSRSINEQFF

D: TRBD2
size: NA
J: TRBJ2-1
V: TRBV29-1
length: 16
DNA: TGCAGCGCCCGGGGACTAGCGGGGGGGATCTACAATGAGCAGTTCTTC
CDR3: CSARGLAGGIYNEQFF

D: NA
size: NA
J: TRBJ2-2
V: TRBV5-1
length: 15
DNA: TGCGCCAGCAACTTCTTCCAGGGATGGGGCGGGGAGCTGTTTTTT
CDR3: CASNFFQGWGGELFF

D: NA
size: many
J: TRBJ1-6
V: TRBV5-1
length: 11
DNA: TGCGCCAGCAGCTTGGAGGGGCCCCTCCACTTT
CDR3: CASSLEGPLHF

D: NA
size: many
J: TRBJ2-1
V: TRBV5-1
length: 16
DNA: TGCGCCAGCAGCTTGGCGGAGAGCGGGCCAGCCGATGAGCAGTTCTTC
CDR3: CASSLAESGPADEQFF

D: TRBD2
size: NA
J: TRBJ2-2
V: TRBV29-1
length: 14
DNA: TGCAGCGTCCACGGGACTAGCTTAACCGGGGAGCTGTTTTTT
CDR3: CSVHGTSLTGELFF

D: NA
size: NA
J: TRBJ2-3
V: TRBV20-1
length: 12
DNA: TGCAGTGCCACAACCTTAACAGATACGCAGTATTTT
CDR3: CSATTLTDTQYF

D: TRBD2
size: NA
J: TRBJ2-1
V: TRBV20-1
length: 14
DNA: TGCAGTGCAGCGGGACTAGCGGGGGGGGATGAGCAGTTCTTC
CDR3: CSAAGLAGGDEQFF

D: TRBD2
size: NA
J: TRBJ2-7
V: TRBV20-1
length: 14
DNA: TGCAGTGCTAGAGAGGCCGGACTAGCCTACGAGCAGTACTTC
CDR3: CSAREAGLAYEQYF

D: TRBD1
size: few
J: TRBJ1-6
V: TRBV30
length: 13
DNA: TGTGCCTGGAGCCGGGACAGCAATTCACCCCTCCACTTT
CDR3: CAWSRDSNSPLHF

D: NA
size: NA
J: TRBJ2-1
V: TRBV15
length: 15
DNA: TGTGCCACCAGCACCAACCGGGACCCATACAATGAGCAGTTCTTC
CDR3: CATSTNRDPYNEQFF